These 19 T cell receptor beta chains were all obtained from the same sample, sequenced in a study of blood T cell repertoires in COVID-19 (dated by TCRdb to about 2020). The library was prepared using the immunoSEQ multiplex PCR assay. Entries here come from immuneACCESS through TCRdb and include only in-frame sequences with V and J called. Some clones fail to appear in such tables; in the studies checked, an unresolved V gene covers under half of the shortfall, and the cause of the remainder is unknown. The sample table shows more than 85,000 clones, and around 90% are seen once. 0.95% to 1.3% of the sample is in the top ten clones. Sequenced: peripheral blood. These TCRs come from a human donor in a cohort sampled during active COVID-19.

The chain couples TRBV29-1 to TRBJ2-4; maybe TRBD1 (6 bases). V shed 6 bases and J shed 3 bases, with 18 bases lying between them. CDR3 length equals 15 residues. Germline CDR1 SQVTM, CDR2 ANQGSEA. CDR3 region: CSVKQGAVGKNIQYF. The CDR3 region has the DNA TGCAGCGTCAAACAGGGAGCGGTGGGCAAAAACATTCAGTACTTC.

The rearrangement links TRBV5-4 to TRBJ1-6; 9 nucleotides match TRBD1. This CDR3 has 16 residues. Germline CDR1 is SGHNT and CDR2 is YYREEE (reference sequence). After removal of 2 bases from V and 6 bases from J, the junction contained 6 bases not matched to a gene. In DNA, the CDR3 is TGTGCCAGCAGCTTACAAGGGACAGGGATTAATTCACCCCTCCACTTT. Amino acids: CASSLQGTGINSPLHF.

Here the CDR3 reads CATSRPGNTQYF. As DNA, the CDR3 is TGTGCCACCAGCCGACCGGGAAATACGCAGTATTTT. The V call is TRBV15, the J call TRBJ2-3, with a weak D call TRBD2 (5 bases). The germline V and J ends were trimmed by 5 bases and 7 bases, with 10 bases remaining between them. This CDR3 contains 12 residues. The germline gives CDR1 LNHNV, CDR2 YYDKDF (reference sequence).

V and J are TRBV5-4 and TRBJ1-2; no clear D. The CDR3 consists of 16 residues. Germline loops: CDR1 SGHNT, CDR2 YYREEE (reference sequence). Trimming stripped 3 bases from V and 5 bases from J, with 20 bases between. The CDR3 spells CASSSGETAQIYGYTF. The CDR3 bases are TGTGCCAGCAGCTCCGGTGAAACAGCCCAGATATATGGCTACACCTTC. The full variable domain, its missing parts supplied by reference TRBV5-4 and TRBJ1-2, is ETGVTQSPTHLIKTRGQQVTLRCSSQSGHNTVSWYQQALGQGPQFIFQYYREEENGRGNFPPRFSGLQFPNYSSELNVNALELDDSALYLCASSSGETAQIYGYTFGSGTRLTVV.

This chain joins TRBV10-1 and TRBJ2-3; D might be TRBD1 (6 bases). This CDR3 contains 18 residues. V shed 4 bases and J shed 1 base, with 21 bases lying between them. Germline CDR1 is WNHNN and CDR2 is SYGVQD (reference sequence). CDR3 loop: CASSAPRRGSPGTDTQYF. CDR3 DNA: TGCGCCAGCAGTGCCCCCCGTAGGGGGTCCCCGGGCACAGATACGCAGTATTTT.

This clone was picked up one time. The genes are TRBV3-1 (or the pseudogene TRBV3-2) and TRBJ2-4, with TRBD2 matching 11 bases. V was pared by 0 bases and J by 0 bases, with 7 bases of the junction left unmatched. Germline CDR1 and CDR2: LGHDT and YNNKEL (reference sequence). The length of the CDR3 is 19 residues. The CDR3 nucleotides read TGTGCCAGCAGCCAAGATGGAGCTAGCGGGGGGCTAGCCAAAAACATTCAGTACTTC. Amino acids: CASSQDGASGGLAKNIQYF.

This clone has just one count. The rearrangement joins TRBV11-3 to TRBJ1-1; 8 bases line up with TRBD1. The CDR3 extends over 14 amino acids. J gave up 5 bases and V 5 bases, and 7 bases lay outside the gene matches. CDR1 is SGHNT, CDR2 YENEEA, per germline. As DNA, the CDR3 is TGTGCCAGCAGCGCGCTACAGGGGGATACTGAAGCTTTCTTT. Its protein product is CASSALQGDTEAFF.

The chain carries TRBV4-3 and TRBJ2-7; D might be TRBD1 (5 bases). V was pared by 0 bases and J by 0 bases, with 12 bases between. The CDR3 is made up of 16 amino acids. Germline lookup yields CDR1 LGHNA and CDR2 YSLEER. The CDR3 coding sequence is TGCGCCAGCAGCCAAGATGTGGGCAGGGACTCCTACGAGCAGTACTTC. Translated: CASSQDVGRDSYEQYF.

This clone was seen only a few times. V and J are TRBV6-5 and TRBJ1-5; TRBD1 aligns across 11 bases. The CDR3 covers 15 residues. V lost 4 bases to trimming and J lost 5 bases; unmatched junction nucleotides: 4. Germline V CDR1 and CDR2: MNHEY, SVGAGI. The CDR3 DNA is TGTGCCAGCAGTTGGACAGGGGGCCTGGATCAGCCCCAGCATTTT. Translating it yields CASSWTGGLDQPQHF.

This chain links TRBV28 with TRBJ2-1; maybe TRBD1 (5 bases). Trimming left V 5 bases short and J 7 bases short, with 15 bases between. The CDR3 is 14 amino acids. The V gene's germline CDR1 is MDHEN and CDR2 SYDVKM. CDR3 bases: TGTGCCAGCAGTACTGGCAGGGTTGCGAATGAGCAGTTCTTC. This gives the protein CASSTGRVANEQFF.

V and J are TRBV6-5 and TRBJ1-5; D perhaps matches TRBD1 (6 bases). Trimming removed 0 bases at V and 6 bases at J, with 9 bases between. Germline V gene data show CDR1 as MNHEY and CDR2 as SVGAGI. The CDR3 has 14 residues. As DNA, the CDR3 is TGTGCCAGCAGTTACTCACCAGGGGTTCAGCCCCAGCATTTT. This translates into CASSYSPGVQPQHF.

V usage is TRBV28 and J usage is TRBJ1-2; 9 positions match TRBD1. The length of the CDR3 is 14 residues. V was pared by 5 bases and J by 5 bases, with 6 bases of the junction left unmatched. Germline-derived CDR1 and CDR2 are MDHEN and SYDVKM. The CDR3 protein is CASSTQGARYGYTF. The CDR3 DNA is TGTGCCAGCAGTACACAGGGGGCTAGATATGGCTACACCTTC.

V usage is TRBV21-1 and J usage is TRBJ2-2; the D call TRBD2 from the table was never checked on the DNA. TRBV21-1 is a known pseudogene. This CDR3 comprises 15 residues. The CDR3 nucleotides are TGTGCCAGCAGCAAAGTAGTAGCGGACACCGGGGAGCTGTTTTTT. Protein product: CASSKVVADTGELFF.

The rearrangement links TRBV12-3 or TRBV12-4 to TRBJ1-2; maybe TRBD1 (6 bases). The CDR3 has 13 amino acids. V gave up 8 bases and J gave up 5 bases, with 15 bases separating them. CDR3 bases: TGTGCCAGCGATGGGGGGGCAGAATATGGCTACACCTTC. Its protein product is CASDGGAEYGYTF.

J is TRBJ2-4 and V is TRBV19; 11 nucleotides agree with TRBD1. The CDR3 is 15 amino acids. With 10 bases clipped from V and 1 base from J, the junction kept 6 bases outside the gene matches. The germline CDR1 and CDR2 sequences are LNHDA and SQIVND (reference sequence). For the CDR3, the DNA is TGTGCCACTTCCGGGACAGGGGGGGCCAAAAACATTCAGTACTTC. Residues: CATSGTGGAKNIQYF.

V and J are TRBV9 and TRBJ2-5, with a weak D call TRBD2 (6 bases). From germline, CDR1 is SGDLS and CDR2 YYNGEE. V lost 4 bases and J 8 bases, leaving 21 bases between the germline ends. The CDR3 contains 15 residues. The DNA of the CDR3 is TGTGCCAGCAGCCCCGCACCATTTTCGGGGGAAACCCAGTACTTC. Its translation is CASSPAPFSGETQYF.

The rearrangement links TRBV2 to TRBJ1-2; a possible D gene is TRBD1 (5 bases). CDR1 and CDR2 from the germline V gene are SNHLY and FYNNEI. Between the trimmed V and J ends, which lost 1 base and 1 base, there was a span of 13 bases. This CDR3 comprises 16 residues. The CDR3 region has the DNA TGTGCCAGCAGTGAAGGGCCAGGGCTACTTAACTATGGCTACACCTTC. This sequence encodes CASSEGPGLLNYGYTF.

The gene calls are TRBV9 and TRBJ1-1; TRBD1 aligns across 7 bases. After removal of 0 bases from V and 1 base from J, the junction contained 9 bases not matched to a gene. CDR3 length equals 17 residues. CDR1 and CDR2 (germline): SGDLS, YYNGEE. CDR3 sequence: CASSVVVEGTANTEAFF. The CDR3 nucleotides read TGTGCCAGCAGCGTAGTTGTAGAGGGGACAGCGAACACTGAAGCTTTCTTT. Full variable domain (remainder filled in from reference TRBV9 and TRBJ1-1): DSGVTQTPKHLITATGQRVTLRCSPRSGDLSVYWYQQSLDQGLQFLIQYYNGEERAKGNILERFSAQQFPDLHSELNLSSLELGDSALYFCASSVVVEGTANTEAFFGQGTRLTVV.

The chain couples TRBV4-1 to TRBJ2-5, with 7 bases identical to TRBD1. With 4 bases clipped from V and 2 bases from J, the junction kept 4 bases outside the gene matches. The CDR3 spans 14 residues. Germline V CDR1 and CDR2: MGHRA, YSYEKL. The CDR3 bases are TGCGCCAGCAGCCCCGGACAGGTACAAGAGACCCAGTACTTC. Residues: CASSPGQVQETQYF.